A single sample gave rise to the 18 T cell receptor beta chains below, sequenced in a study of T cells in Graves' hyperthyroidism and ophthalmopathy. RNA transcripts were the template for amplifying TCR beta CDR3 regions. RT-PCR in the first round (using the HTBI primer set) targeted the TCR CDR3. TCRdb reprocessed the multiplex PCR reads with MiXCR, giving one entry per CDR3 protein. Found here are roughly 260,000 distinct CDR3 sequences, more than 12% of them singletons; the top ten hold about an eighth. Sequencing was done on a sample of blood. These receptors all come from a woman aged 40 to 50 with Graves' hyperthyroidism that later progressed to Graves' ophthalmopathy.

This clonotype occurred many times. The chain combines TRBV11-2 with TRBJ2-7, with 10 bases identical to TRBD2. CDR3 length: 17 residues. The germline V gene encodes CDR1 SGHAT and CDR2 FQNNGV. Trimming took 6 bases from V and 3 from J; bases not matched to a gene: 14. CDR3 bases: TGTGCCAGCAGACGGATCGGGCTAGCGGGAGTGCTCTACGAGCAGTACTTC. This codes for CASRRIGLAGVLYEQYF.

The chain recombines TRBV7-8 with TRBJ2-3, with D perhaps matching TRBD1 (7 bases). Germline CDR1 reads SGHVS; CDR2 reads FQNEAQ. Deletions cut 4 bases from V and 0 bases from J, with 17 bases between. The CDR3 loop spans 17 amino acids. The CDR3 nucleotides are TGTGCCAGCAGCTCGACAGGGTGGGAGGCCAGCACAGATACGCAGTATTTT. Encoded protein: CASSSTGWEASTDTQYF.

This clonotype was seen at least ten times. The V and J genes are TRBV6-1 and TRBJ2-1, with D hard to call. The CDR3 contains 12 residues. The germline V gene has CDR1 MNHNS and CDR2 SASEGT. V dropped 5 bases and J dropped 10 bases, with 12 bases sitting between them. The CDR3 spells CASSYQVKEQFF. CDR3 nucleotides: TGTGCCAGCAGTTACCAGGTAAAAGAGCAGTTCTTC.

This clonotype was counted ten times or more. This chain connects TRBV5-1 to TRBJ2-5; 7 bases fit TRBD2. V lost 2 bases, J lost 1 base, and 5 bases stayed unmatched. The CDR3 spans 15 residues. Germline CDR1 and CDR2: SGHRS and YFSETQ. DNA of the CDR3: TGCGCCAGCAGCTTCGGCGGGGGAGGCCAAGAGACCCAGTACTTC. Amino acids: CASSFGGGGQETQYF.

This clonotype was seen ten or more times. Here the CDR3 DNA reads TGTGCCAGCAGCTTAATGAGCGGGGCCGGGGAGCTGTTTTTT. This gives the protein CASSLMSGAGELFF. The genes are TRBV7-2 and TRBJ2-2; TRBD2 aligns across 7 bases. The germline gives CDR1 SGHTA, CDR2 FQGNSA. The CDR3 covers 14 residues. V lost 2 bases and J lost 6; bases outside the gene matches: 3.

CDR3 sequence (DNA): TGTGCCAGCAGCTTAGGTGGGACAGGGATCGATGAGACCCAGTACTTC. This encodes CASSLGGTGIDETQYF. This chain connects TRBV7-9 to TRBJ2-5, with 9 bases aligning to TRBD1. V shed 1 base and J 5 bases; nucleotides not matched to a gene: 8. The germline gives CDR1 SEHNR, CDR2 FQNEAQ (reference sequence). The CDR3 consists of 16 residues.

As to this clonotype: One base away lies a much larger clone, so this may be a sequencing read error. The conserved closing phenylalanine or tryptophan is absent in this CDR3, likely reflecting a read error. The chain is built from TRBV15 and TRBJ2-3; TRBD2 matches at 12 bases. Germline assignment: CDR1 LNHNV and CDR2 YYDKDF (reference sequence). This CDR3 has 16 residues. Unmatched junction bases numbered 3, after V lost 3 bases and J lost 2 bases. CDR3 nucleotide sequence: TGTGCCACCAGCAGTGGACTAGCGGGAAACACAGATACGCAGTATCTT. Translating gives CATSSGLAGNTDTQYL.

This clonotype was picked up a small number of times. The chain uses TRBV3-1 and TRBJ2-5, with D perhaps given as TRBD1 or TRBD2 (6 bases each). There are 15 residues in the CDR3. The V and J ends lost 0 bases and 5 bases respectively, with 13 bases between them. Germline CDR1 reads LGHDT; CDR2 reads YNNKEL (reference sequence). In nucleotides, the CDR3 is TGTGCCAGCAGCCAAGATCATACCGGGGGCGAGACCCAGTACTTC. Its translation is CASSQDHTGGETQYF.

This clonotype was detected many times. J is TRBJ1-6 and V is TRBV30; a weak D match, TRBD1 (6 bases). Germline V lookup: CDR1 GTSNPN, CDR2 SVGIG (reference sequence). V lost 4 bases to trimming and J lost 9 bases, with 10 bases between them. The CDR3 sequence is 12 residues long. CDR3 amino acids: CAWTGDGSPLHF. DNA of the CDR3: TGTGCCTGGACAGGGGATGGTTCACCCCTCCACTTT. Combining the CDR3 with reference TRBV30 and TRBJ1-6 gives the whole variable domain SQTIHQWPATLVQPVGSPLSLECTVEGTSNPNLYWYRQAAGRGLQLLFYSVGIGQISSEVPQNLSASRPQDRQFILSSKKLLLSDSGFYLCAWTGDGSPLHFGNGTRLTVT.

This clonotype was found many times. The chain carries TRBV5-1 and TRBJ2-1; 10 nucleotides align to TRBD2. The trim removed 0 bases at V and 4 bases at J, leaving 4 bases unmatched. The CDR3 runs to 16 residues. Germline V CDR1 and CDR2: SGHRS, YFSETQ. The CDR3 DNA is TGCGCCAGCAGCTTGGAACTAGCGGGACGATACAATGAGCAGTTCTTC. It encodes CASSLELAGRYNEQFF.

This clonotype was observed many times. This chain connects TRBV3-1 to TRBJ2-1, with 8 positions matching TRBD1. Unmatched junction bases numbered 7, after V lost 3 bases and J lost 0 bases. Germline V lookup: CDR1 LGHDT, CDR2 YNNKEL (reference sequence). The CDR3 runs to 17 residues. The CDR3 bases are TGTGCCAGCAGCCACAGCAGGACAGGGAGCTCCTACAATGAGCAGTTCTTC. It codes for CASSHSRTGSSYNEQFF.

This clonotype has at least ten counts. The CDR3 bases are TGCAGTGCTGTAATACAGGGACTCCCCTTACGAGACACTGAAGCTTTCTTT. Residues: CSAVIQGLPLRDTEAFF. V gene TRBV20-1 combines with J gene TRBJ1-1; D perhaps matches TRBD1 (6 bases). V was shortened by 5 bases and J by 3 bases, with 25 bases between the two germline ends. Germline CDR1 DFQATT, CDR2 SNEGSKA (reference sequence). This CDR3 spans 17 amino acids.

This clonotype has a count of ten or more. The chain is built from TRBV19 and TRBJ1-4; TRBD1 aligns across 7 bases. Per germline, CDR1 LNHDA and CDR2 SQIVND (reference sequence). The trim removed 6 bases at V and 0 bases at J, leaving 13 bases unmatched. The CDR3 extends over 18 amino acids. Here the CDR3 reads CASRAQRRTGSTNEKLFF. CDR3 nucleotides: TGTGCCAGTAGGGCACAACGACGGACAGGTTCAACTAATGAAAAACTGTTTTTT.

The V call is TRBV3-1, the J call TRBJ1-2; a weak D match, TRBD1 (5 bases). Germline V gene lookup returns CDR1 LGHDT and CDR2 YNNKEL (reference sequence). The V end lost 7 bases, the J end lost 8 bases, and 14 bases lay between the germline ends. There are 12 residues in the CDR3. This CDR3 is CASTGTDFGYTF. In DNA, the CDR3 is TGTGCCAGCACGGGGACCGACTTCGGCTACACCTTC. Using reference TRBV3-1 and TRBJ1-2 for the parts outside the CDR3, the full variable domain is DTAVSQTPKYLVTQMGNDKSIKCEQNLGHDTMYWYKQDSKKFLKIMFSYNNKELIINETVPNRFSPKSPDKAHLNLHINSLELGDSAVYFCASTGTDFGYTFGSGTRLTVV.

This clonotype was counted ten times or more. The chain carries TRBV6-1 and TRBJ2-7, with 8 bases identical to TRBD1. Germline-derived CDR1 and CDR2 are MNHNS and SASEGT. The CDR3 length is 13 residues. V shed 6 bases, J shed 3 bases, and the junction held 4 bases outside the gene matches. The CDR3 DNA reads TGTGCCAGCAGCCGAGACAGGGGCTACGAGCAGTACTTC. Residues: CASSRDRGYEQYF.

J is TRBJ2-3 and V is TRBV28; 10 bases map to TRBD2. Germline assignment: CDR1 MDHEN and CDR2 SYDVKM. This CDR3 comprises 17 residues. V gave up 6 bases and J gave up 4 bases; unmatched junction bases: 13. The CDR3 DNA follows: TGTGCCAGCAGCCAAGCCGCTAGCGGGAGACAATCAGATACGCAGTATTTT. This encodes CASSQAASGRQSDTQYF. The full variable domain, rest sourced from reference TRBV28 and TRBJ2-3, is DVKVTQSSRYLVKRTGEKVFLECVQDMDHENMFWYRQDPGLGLRLIYFSYDVKMKEKGDIPEGYSVSREKKERFSLILESASTNQTSMYLCASSQAASGRQSDTQYFGPGTRLTVL.

At least ten counts were recorded for this clonotype. V is TRBV5-1 and J is TRBJ2-5; 10 bases agree with TRBD2. CDR3 length: 16 residues. Trimming at V came to 1 base and at J to 3 bases, leaving 6 bases not matched to a gene. The V gene's germline CDR1 is SGHRS and CDR2 YFSETQ. The CDR3 reads CASSLKSGREEETQYF. The CDR3 DNA reads TGCGCCAGCAGCTTGAAGAGCGGGAGGGAAGAAGAGACCCAGTACTTC.

This clonotype was seen at least ten times. The chain is built from TRBV9 and TRBJ2-6; D is perhaps TRBD1 (5 bases). The CDR3 contains 17 residues. V was trimmed by 1 base and J by 4 bases, leaving 15 bases between them. Germline assignment: CDR1 SGDLS and CDR2 YYNGEE. The CDR3 bases are TGTGCCAGCAGCGTACCGATGGACATCGACGGGGCCAACGTCCTGACTTTC. This encodes CASSVPMDIDGANVLTF.